This T cell receptor (beta chain) is from a study of T cell responses to AZD1222 COVID-19 vaccine. Turning to the study itself: Combined were second doses at about 4 or about 12 weeks.

Regarding the study as a whole: Only a handful of individuals given AZD1222 were seropositive at baseline. Repertoire sampling happened only post peak T cell response. Donors were largely white British and mainly female; clonal diversity was possibly underestimated.

This CDR3 is 15 amino acids long. Germline loops: CDR1 MDHEN, CDR2 SYDVKM. V lost 8 bases and J lost 6; bases outside the gene matches: 12. Some clones are missing from TCRdb's copy, which holds only in-frame ones; the method was immunoSEQ multiplex PCR. This table has just over 80,000 clones, 90% appearing once. Remarks on this clone: Its specificity is unknown.

V and J are TRBV28 and TRBJ2-7, with 11 bases aligning to TRBD1. The TCR sequence derives from an adult in good health. The sequencing used peripheral blood, collected on day 0 of AZD1222 vaccination. CDR3 nucleotide sequence: TGTGCCAGCCGGGGACAGGGGGGTTCTGTTGGCGAGCAGTACTTC. Translation gives CASRGQGGSVGEQYF.